Detailed here is one T cell receptor (beta chain). Original processing notes: Estimates of nucleated cell counts were drawn from the amplification of reference gene primers. The assay was immunoSEQ multiplex PCR, and TCRdb's table has in-frame clones only and misses some. V, J and clone size derive from that table, while D and trimming were established from the DNA sequence. This table holds approximately 75,000 clones, 75% to 85% found once. The CDR3 loop spans 13 amino acids. Deletions cut 2 bases from V and 5 bases from J, with 7 bases between. The germline gives CDR1 SGHRS, CDR2 YFSETQ. This specimen belongs to a study of blood T cell repertoires in COVID-19. The wider study: There were acute and convalescent COVID-19 samples, and they came from the United States, Italy and Spain.

The sequenced material came from peripheral blood. The clonotype was recovered from a man aged 25-45 years with COVID-19, enrolled during active disease. This rearrangement joins TRBV5-1 to TRBJ1-4, with D perhaps TRBD1 (6 bases). CDR3 sequence: CASSFQGNEKLFF. CDR3 coding DNA: TGCGCCAGCAGCTTCCAGGGGAATGAAAAACTGTTTTTT.